These 15 T cell receptor beta chains share one sample of origin, sequenced in a study of T cell responses to AZD1222 COVID-19 vaccine. Method: immunoSEQ multiplex PCR; TCRdb's copy keeps in-frame clones and lacks some. The profile shows some 120,000 clones, over 80% of them singletons. This material consisted of peripheral blood, taken on day 0 of AZD1222 vaccination. All receptors come from an adult in good health.

The V gene is TRBV6-5, the J gene TRBJ1-2; D ambiguous. This CDR3 region has 14 residues. V was pared by 0 bases and J by 8 bases, with 13 bases between. Looked up from germline, CDR1 is MNHEY and CDR2 is SVGAGI. CDR3 DNA sequence: TGTGCCAGCAGTTACTCGAAAATGGCCGGGGGCTACACCTTC. Translated: CASSYSKMAGGYTF.

The J gene is TRBJ2-6, the V gene TRBV11-1; the D gene is possibly TRBD2 (5 bases). V was pared by 5 bases and J by 1 base, with 9 bases between. The CDR3 consists of 15 residues. In germline, CDR1 is SGHAT, CDR2 FQDESV (reference sequence). The CDR3 sequence is CASSPGGSGANVLTF. As DNA, the CDR3 is TGTGCCAGCAGCCCAGGAGGTTCTGGGGCCAACGTCCTGACTTTC.

This chain links TRBV19 with TRBJ1-5; 10 nucleotides align to TRBD1. Trimming removed 4 bases from V and 7 bases from J; junction bases left unmatched: 7. Germline loops: CDR1 LNHDA, CDR2 SQIVND (reference sequence). CDR3 length: 15 residues. The CDR3 nucleotides read TGTGCCAGTAGTAGGGGACAGGGGAATGGACAGCCCCAGCATTTT. It specifies CASSRGQGNGQPQHF.

V and J are TRBV19 and TRBJ2-1, with D perhaps matching TRBD2 (6 bases). This CDR3 is 16 amino acids long. Germline CDR1 reads LNHDA; CDR2 reads SQIVND (reference sequence). Trimming left V 3 bases short and J 7 bases short, with 19 bases between. The CDR3 loop is CASSISTVAGMNEQFF. The CDR3 bases are TGTGCCAGTAGTATTTCCACAGTGGCGGGAATGAATGAGCAGTTCTTC. Complete variable domain (other parts from reference TRBV19 and TRBJ2-1): DGGITQSPKYLFRKEGQNVTLSCEQNLNHDAMYWYRQDPGQGLRLIYYSQIVNDFQKGDIAEGYSVSREKKESFPLTVTSAQKNPTAFYLCASSISTVAGMNEQFFGPGTRLTVL.

The V and J genes are TRBV30 and TRBJ2-2, with 9 bases lining up with TRBD1. Trimming removed 5 bases from V and 6 bases from J; junction bases left unmatched: 1. Germline V gives CDR1 GTSNPN, CDR2 SVGIG (reference sequence). This CDR3 spans 12 amino acids. The CDR3 protein is CAWDRGAGELFF. The CDR3 DNA reads TGTGCCTGGGACAGGGGGGCCGGGGAGCTGTTTTTT.

V usage is TRBV29-1 and J usage is TRBJ1-6; maybe TRBD1 (5 bases). Germline CDR1 reads SQVTM; CDR2 reads ANQGSEA. The CDR3 is 13 amino acids. V lost 6 bases and J lost 7, with 13 bases in between. In DNA, the CDR3 is TGCAGCGTGGGAGAGGGGTCCAATTCACCCCTCCACTTT. Translation gives CSVGEGSNSPLHF.

This chain uses TRBV6-5 with TRBJ1-2, with a possible D match to TRBD1 (6 bases). The CDR3 contains 15 residues. The germline CDR1 and CDR2 sequences are MNHEY and SVGAGI. Between the trimmed V and J ends, which lost 5 bases and 1 base, there was a span of 14 bases. The CDR3 sequence: CASSTDSNHNYGYTF. The CDR3 DNA sequence: TGTGCCAGCAGTACGGACAGCAACCATAACTATGGCTACACCTTC.

The V gene is TRBV29-1, the J gene TRBJ2-7; D assignment may be TRBD1 or TRBD2 (6 bases each). Germline lookup yields CDR1 SQVTM and CDR2 ANQGSEA. CDR3 size: 13 residues. V was shortened by 3 bases and J by 0 bases, with 9 bases between the two germline ends. CDR3 in DNA: TGCAGCGTTGATGGGGGGCACTCCTACGAGCAGTACTTC. Encoded protein: CSVDGGHSYEQYF.

The chain links TRBV10-1 to TRBJ1-5, with 9 bases that match TRBD1. Germline CDR1 and CDR2: WNHNN and SYGVQD (reference sequence). The CDR3 covers 15 residues. J was trimmed by 7 bases and V by 7 bases; bases with no gene match: 11. The chain's CDR3 is CASIRRRDREQPQHF. The CDR3 DNA reads as TGCGCCAGCATTCGGCGACGGGACAGGGAACAGCCCCAGCATTTT.

The genes are TRBV5-5 and TRBJ2-5; D gene uncertain. Trimming stripped 4 bases from V and 5 bases from J, with 21 bases between. The CDR3 length is 16 residues. Per the germline V gene, CDR1 is SGHKS and CDR2 is YYEKEE (reference sequence). CDR3 in DNA: TGTGCCAGCAGCCCCGGCCGGAGCCCGTCCGGGGAGACCCAGTACTTC. It codes for CASSPGRSPSGETQYF.

This clone was detected a few times. The V gene is TRBV7-9, the J gene TRBJ2-7; possibly TRBD1 for D (5 bases). Trimming pared 4 bases from V and 11 bases from J, leaving 15 bases between. CDR1 SEHNR and CDR2 FQNEAQ come from the germline V gene (reference sequence). The CDR3 runs to 12 residues. The CDR3 is CASSSDIPMKYF. For the CDR3, the DNA is TGTGCCAGCAGCTCGGACATCCCTATGAAGTACTTC.

This sequence joins TRBV5-1 and TRBJ1-1; no clear D gene. The CDR3 consists of 13 residues. Germline assignment: CDR1 SGHRS and CDR2 YFSETQ. V gave up 2 bases and J gave up 1 base, with 6 bases separating them. The CDR3 bases are TGCGCCAGCAGCTTTTCGGGGAACACTGAAGCTTTCTTT. Its protein product is CASSFSGNTEAFF.

The genes are TRBV13 and TRBJ1-2, with a weak D call TRBD1 (5 bases). Deletions cut 0 bases from V and 1 base from J, with 9 bases between. The CDR3 runs to 15 residues. Germline V CDR1 and CDR2: PRHDT, FYEKMQ (reference sequence). The chain's CDR3 is CASSLGRADNYGYTF. In DNA, the CDR3 is TGTGCCAGCAGCTTAGGCAGGGCTGATAACTATGGCTACACCTTC.

This rearrangement joins TRBV5-6 to TRBJ1-1; D is unclear. V was pared by 3 bases and J by 7 bases, with 19 bases between. This CDR3 is 15 amino acids long. CDR1 is SGHDT and CDR2 is YYEEEE in the germline V gene. As DNA, the CDR3 is TGTGCCAGCAGCTCCCTTTCGATCAGAGCCCTTGAAGCTTTCTTT. Residues: CASSSLSIRALEAFF.

Only a few counts were recorded for this clone. This chain joins TRBV7-9 and TRBJ1-5; no firm D call. CDR3 length equals 15 residues. V was pared by 5 bases and J by 4 bases, with 15 bases between. Germline CDR1 reads SEHNR; CDR2 reads FQNEAQ (reference sequence). The DNA of the CDR3 is TGTGCCAGCAGCCCCTCGGGAGGAGGAAATCAGCCCCAGCATTTT. Translated, it gives CASSPSGGGNQPQHF. Full variable domain (outside the CDR3, taken from reference TRBV7-9 and TRBJ1-5): DTGVSQNPRHKITKRGQNVTFRCDPISEHNRLYWYRQTLGQGPEFLTYFQNEAQLEKSRLLSDRFSAERPKGSFSTLEIQRTEQGDSAMYLCASSPSGGGNQPQHFGDGTRLSIL.